The subject of this entry is one TCR beta chain. Its antigen is unknown. These data come from a study of cytotoxic CD8 clonotypes in ibrutinib-treated CLL. In the study overall: Response sampling occurred after a median 12 months of treatment (range 6 to 36). Findings and limits, study-wide: The study found public clonotypes uncommon, contracting or stable on treatment. A rise in clonality was seen at ibrutinib response, and a fall back toward baseline was seen at progression.

V trimming: 3 bases; J trimming: 3 bases; junction bases outside the gene matches: 5. Germline V CDR1 and CDR2: LNHDA, SQIVND (reference sequence). The CDR3 loop spans 14 amino acids. TCRdb's table, derived via immunoSEQ multiplex PCR, lists solely in-frame clones and lacks some. The sample has about 140,000 clones; approximately 80% are singletons. The sequence was obtained from a human donor with chronic lymphocytic leukemia. V is TRBV19 and J is TRBJ2-7; 7 bases align to TRBD1. This sample comprised PBMCs, obtained after 12 months of ibrutinib treatment. CDR3 region: CASSMGQLLYEQYF. CDR3 nucleotides: TGTGCCAGTAGTATGGGACAGTTACTCTACGAGCAGTACTTC.